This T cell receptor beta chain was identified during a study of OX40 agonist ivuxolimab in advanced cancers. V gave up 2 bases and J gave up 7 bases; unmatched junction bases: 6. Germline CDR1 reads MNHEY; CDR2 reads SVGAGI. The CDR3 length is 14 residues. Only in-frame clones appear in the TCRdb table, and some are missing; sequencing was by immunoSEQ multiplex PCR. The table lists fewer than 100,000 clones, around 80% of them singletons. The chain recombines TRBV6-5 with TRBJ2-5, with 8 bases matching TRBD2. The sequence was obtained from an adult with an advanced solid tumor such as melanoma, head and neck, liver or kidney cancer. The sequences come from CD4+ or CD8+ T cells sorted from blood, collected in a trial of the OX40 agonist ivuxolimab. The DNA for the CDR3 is TGTGCCAGCAGTTACAAAGCGGGGGTGGGGACCCAGTACTTC. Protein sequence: CASSYKAGVGTQYF.